Each of the 24 T cell receptor beta chains below was sequenced from the same sample in a study of CD8+ T cells in alopecia areata. The sequencing template was cDNA reverse transcribed from extracted RNA. Generated by immunoSEQ multiplex PCR, the TCRdb table keeps only in-frame clones and is missing some. Recorded here are 200,000 to 300,000 clones, with no singletons, and the ten leading clones hold 1.2%. CD4, CD8alpha, NKG2D, NKG2ACE and other markers guided sorting of pooled cutaneous lymph node cells. Sequencing was carried out using CD4+ T cells sorted from a lymph node. These TCRs come from a C3H/HeJ mouse with alopecia areata. MHC haplotype of the strain: H2-k.

This clone was seen a handful of times. The germline and genes are mouse ones. The read halts 4 residues ahead of the CDR3 end, with the missing end drawn from the germline J gene. The gene calls are TRBV31 and TRBJ1-1, with TRBD1 as a possible D gene (6 bases). This CDR3 region has 11 residues. Per germline, CDR1 GKSSPN and CDR2 SITVG. The CDR3 region is CAWNQGTEVFF. CDR3 DNA (partial): TGTGCCTGGAACCAGGGGACA.

This clone was picked up a small number of times. The gene symbols are mouse symbols. The read finishes 4 residues shy of the CDR3 end, and the germline J gene is used to complete it. This chain connects TRBV13-1 to TRBJ2-1, with 8 positions matching TRBD2. J lost 6 bases, V lost 2 bases, and 4 bases had no gene match. The CDR3 contains 14 residues. Germline V gene lookup returns CDR1 NSHNY and CDR2 SYGAGN. CDR3 amino acids: CASSEAWGVAEQFF. The DNA read from the CDR3 is TGTGCCAGCAGTGAGGCCTGGGGGGTTGCT.

This clone has a handful of counts. Genes and germline are mouse. From the germline J gene comes the end of the CDR3, since the read stops 4 residues before it. Within the sample, other DNA sequences also encode this same CDR3. The chain combines TRBV13-3 with TRBJ2-3; D might be TRBD1 (6 bases). The germline V and J ends were trimmed by 5 bases and 0 bases, with 13 bases remaining between them. CDR1 is NNHDY, CDR2 SYVADS, per germline. This CDR3 is 15 amino acids long. This chain's CDR3 is CASSPDRSSAETLYF. Partial CDR3 DNA: TGTGCCAGCAGCCCGGACAGATCTAGTGCAGAA.

Turning to this clone: Germline and genes here are mouse. Incomplete CDR3 DNA: TGTGCCAGCAGTAGGGGTAATAATTCGCCC. This sequence encodes CASSRGNNSP. The entire CDR3 protein reads CASSRGNNSPLYF. This chain uses TRBV13-3 with TRBJ1-6, with D perhaps TRBD1 (5 bases). The read falls 3 residues short of the CDR3 end, and the missing part is taken from the germline J gene. TRBJ1-6 is assigned to the ORF class and has an uncertain function. This CDR3 has 13 residues. V was shortened by 4 bases and J by 5 bases, with 7 bases between the two germline ends. Germline assignment: CDR1 NNHDY and CDR2 SYVADS.

On this clone: Mouse gene names apply. The missing CDR3 end, 4 residues past where the read stops, is filled in from the germline J gene. The chain joins TRBV5 to TRBJ1-1; possible D gene TRBD1, 5 bases. The ends were cut back, 1 base at V and 4 bases at J, with 10 bases in the middle. This CDR3 has 14 residues. Germline CDR1 reads LGHNA; CDR2 reads YNLKQL (reference sequence). The CDR3: CASSQAGRGTEVFF. The CDR3 DNA, read in part, is TGTGCCAGCAGCCAAGCGGGGAGGGGCACA.

This clone has only a few counts. Germline and genes here are mouse. The CDR3 end lies 3 residues beyond the end of the read and is filled in from the germline J gene. This chain links TRBV13-2 with TRBJ1-6; D might be TRBD1 (5 bases). TRBJ1-6 is flagged as an ORF with uncertain function. The CDR3 length is 15 residues. V was shortened by 1 base and J by 5 bases, with 10 bases between the two germline ends. Germline CDR1 NNHNN, CDR2 SYGAGS (reference sequence). CDR3 loop: CASGDLRRDNSPLYF. The covered CDR3 bases are TGTGCCAGCGGTGATCTCCGCAGGGATAATTCGCCC.

This clone has just a few counts. Genes and germline are mouse. CDR3 region: CASSPPGGRDTGQLYF. Partial CDR3 DNA: TGTGCCAGCAGCCCCCCCGGGGGGCGAGACACCGGG. The V gene is TRBV5, the J gene TRBJ2-2, with D possibly being TRBD2 (7 bases). The read ends 4 residues before the CDR3 terminus; that terminus is restored from the germline J gene. The germline V gene has CDR1 LGHNA and CDR2 YNLKQL (reference sequence). Trimming cost V 4 bases and J 3 bases, with 15 bases left between them. This CDR3 contains 16 residues.

On this clone: Gene labels here are mouse ones. The CDR3 end falls 4 residues outside the read, so it is completed with the germline J gene. This sequence joins TRBV13-3 and TRBJ2-3; 9 bases fit TRBD2. In germline, CDR1 is NNHDY, CDR2 SYVADS. The CDR3 consists of 12 residues. CDR3: CASRDWGETLYF. CDR3 DNA, as far as it was read: TGTGCCAGCAGGGACTGGGGAGAA.

This clone turned up a few times. The germline and genes are mouse ones. The missing CDR3 end, 4 residues past where the read stops, is filled in from the germline J gene. The chain carries TRBV5 and TRBJ2-5, with 10 bases matching TRBD2. CDR1 LGHNA and CDR2 YNLKQL come from the germline V gene (reference sequence). Trimming cost V 0 bases and J 3 bases; bases outside gene matches: 3. The CDR3 is made up of 16 amino acids. Incomplete CDR3 DNA: TGTGCCAGCAGCCAAGACTGGGACTGGGGTCAAGAC. Its protein product is CASSQDWDWGQD. The CDR3 reads in full as CASSQDWDWGQDTQYF.

This clone was seen only a few times. Mouse gene names and germline throughout. Read coverage stops 4 residues before the CDR3 terminus; the germline J gene supplies the remainder. V is TRBV5 and J is TRBJ2-5; 8 nucleotides agree with TRBD2. V dropped 2 bases and J dropped 3; count of bases not matched to a gene: 4. CDR1 and CDR2 (germline): LGHNA, YNLKQL (reference sequence). The CDR3 sequence is 15 residues long. The CDR3 reads CASSQSRDWQDTQYF. CDR3 bases read: TGTGCCAGCAGCCAATCCCGGGACTGGCAAGAC.

This clone has more than one count but fewer than ten. Gene labels here are mouse ones. The sequenced fragment ends 4 residues before the CDR3 boundary, so the rest is inferred from the germline J gene. This rearrangement joins TRBV19 to TRBJ2-7, with D uncertain. Per germline, CDR1 FNHDT and CDR2 SITEND (reference sequence). This CDR3 region has 12 residues. CDR3 protein: CASSIVKYEQYF. The CDR3 bases that were read are TGTGCCAGCAGTATAGTCAAATAT. Full variable domain (remainder filled in from reference TRBV19 and TRBJ2-7): GGIITQTPKFLIGQEGQKLTLKCQQNFNHDTMYWYRQDSGKGLRLIYYSITENDLQKGDLSEGYDASREKKSSFSLTVTSAQKNEMAVFLCASSIVKYEQYFGPGTRLTVL.

With respect to this clone: Genes and germline come from the mouse. The observed sequence ends 4 residues before the CDR3 terminus, with the missing tail filled in from the germline J gene. V and J are TRBV17 and TRBJ2-5, with D possibly matching TRBD1 (6 bases). Germline CDR1 is MNHDT and CDR2 is YYDKIL. This CDR3 region has 13 residues. The part of the CDR3 DNA that was read is TGTGCTAGCAGTAGTACAGGGTGGGAC. Its protein product is CASSSTGWD. Given in full, the CDR3 is CASSSTGWDTQYF. The whole variable domain, remainder taken from reference TRBV17 and TRBJ2-5, is DTTVKQNPRYKLARVGKPVNLICSQTMNHDTMYWYQKKPNQAPKLLLFYYDKILNREADTFEKFQSSRPNNSFCSLYIGSAGLEYSAMYLCASSSTGWDTQYFGPGTRLLVL.

This clone showed up just a few times. Gene labels here are mouse ones. The sequence runs out 4 residues before the end of the CDR3; the remainder is reconstructed from the germline J gene. Other DNA sequences from this sample encode an identical CDR3 as well. The J gene is TRBJ2-7, the V gene TRBV1; a possible D gene is TRBD1 (5 bases). The CDR3 covers 12 residues. Germline-derived CDR1 and CDR2 are NSQYPW and LRSPGD (reference sequence). The CDR3 bases that were read are TGCACCTGCAGTGTGGACAAATAT. Its translation is CTCSVDKY. The full CDR3 protein is CTCSVDKYEQYF.

With regard to this clone: Gene names and germline refer to mouse. The read finishes 4 residues shy of the CDR3 end, and the germline J gene is used to complete it. This chain connects TRBV13-3 to TRBJ1-1; 11 positions match TRBD1. The CDR3 spans 12 residues. Germline CDR1 reads NNHDY; CDR2 reads SYVADS. CDR3 region: CASRDRGPEVFF. The DNA read from the CDR3 is TGTGCCAGCAGGGACAGGGGGCCA.

This clone was counted between two and nine times. Gene names are the mouse ones. The read is 4 residues too short to cover the CDR3 end, so that end is filled in from the germline J gene. The V gene is TRBV13-2, the J gene TRBJ1-2; D not resolved. V lost 0 bases to trimming and J lost 3 bases, with 6 bases between them. The CDR3 is 13 residues long. Germline V lookup: CDR1 NNHNN, CDR2 SYGAGS (reference sequence). This chain's CDR3 is CASGDASHSDYTF. The sequenced part of the CDR3 DNA is TGTGCCAGCGGTGATGCCAGTCACTCC.

Comments on this clone: All gene names here are mouse names. The read comes to an end 4 residues before the CDR3 does, leaving the germline J gene to fill in the end. This same CDR3 is encoded by further DNA sequences in the sample. The chain has TRBV13-1 and TRBJ2-3; 11 bases align to TRBD2. Germline trimming cut 2 bases from V and 1 base from J; bases unmatched to any gene: 3. The CDR3 has 16 residues. The germline gives CDR1 NSHNY, CDR2 SYGAGN. CDR3 bases read: TGTGCCAGCAGTGAACTGGGGGGGCGCCGTGCAGAA. Its protein is CASSELGGRRAE. The complete CDR3 reads CASSELGGRRAETLYF.

On this clone itself: Mouse gene names apply. Read data end 4 residues before the CDR3 end; the end is taken from the germline J gene. The chain links TRBV13-3 to TRBJ2-1; 11 nucleotides agree with TRBD2. Trimming took 4 bases from V and 3 from J; bases not matched to a gene: 3. Germline V lookup: CDR1 NNHDY, CDR2 SYVADS. CDR3 length: 15 residues. The CDR3 sequence is CASSPGLGGYAEQFF. CDR3 bases read: TGTGCCAGCAGTCCTGGACTGGGGGGCTATGCT.

This clone was counted ten times or more. Here the gene names and germline are mouse. The read gets to within 4 residues of the CDR3 end, and the germline J gene fills in the rest. Other DNA sequences in this specimen translate into the identical CDR3. The rearrangement links TRBV13-1 to TRBJ1-2; 7 nucleotides match TRBD1. The length of the CDR3 is 14 residues. Trimming took 3 bases from V and 0 from J; bases not matched to a gene: 2. Germline V gene data show CDR1 as NSHNY and CDR2 as SYGAGN. CDR3 DNA (partial): TGTGCCAGCAGTGCGGGGACAGCAAACTCC. As protein: CASSAGTANS. The CDR3 as a whole reads CASSAGTANSDYTF.

On this clone: Any gene name here is a mouse gene name. CDR3 protein: CASSYSNSDYTF. The sequenced CDR3 bases are TGTGCCAGCAGTTACAGCAACTCC. The chain has TRBV13-3 and TRBJ1-2, with D hard to call. The read ends 4 residues shy of where the CDR3 ends; the end is completed using the germline J gene. This CDR3 is 12 amino acids long. CDR1 and CDR2 from the germline V gene are NNHDY and SYVADS. The V end was cut by 4 bases, the J end by 2 bases, with 6 bases between.

Comments on this clone: Mouse germline and gene names are used. CDR3 in amino acids: CASSMGTGRYYAEQFF. The sequenced part of the CDR3 DNA is TGTGCCAGCAGTATGGGGACAGGGAGGTACTATGCT. The genes are TRBV19 and TRBJ2-1, with TRBD1 identical over 9 bases. The read is 4 residues too short to cover the CDR3 end, so that end is filled in from the germline J gene. This CDR3 is 16 amino acids long. Germline V gene data show CDR1 as FNHDT and CDR2 as SITEND (reference sequence). The ends lost 2 bases at V and 2 bases at J; junction bases unmatched: 5. Full variable domain (missing parts from reference TRBV19 and TRBJ2-1): GGIITQTPKFLIGQEGQKLTLKCQQNFNHDTMYWYRQDSGKGLRLIYYSITENDLQKGDLSEGYDASREKKSSFSLTVTSAQKNEMAVFLCASSMGTGRYYAEQFFGPGTRLTVL.

Only a few counts were recorded for this clone. Gene names and germline refer to mouse. The read terminates 3 residues before the CDR3 end, so the remaining end is supplied by the germline J gene. The rearrangement joins TRBV1 to TRBJ1-6; the match to TRBD1 covers 10 bases. TRBJ1-6 is an open reading frame, and its role is uncertain. Germline values: CDR1 NSQYPW, CDR2 LRSPGD (reference sequence). The V segment lost 6 bases and the J segment 4 bases; nucleotides outside the gene matches: 0. The CDR3 runs to 14 residues. CDR3 loop: CTCRDRGYNSPLYF. CDR3 DNA, as far as it was read: TGCACCTGCAGGGACAGGGGGTATAATTCGCCC.

This clone was detected a few times. Each gene name is a mouse one. Sequencing ends 4 residues short of the CDR3 end; the germline J gene provides the rest. Other DNA sequences in this sample translate to the same CDR3. The chain has TRBV19 and TRBJ2-5; TRBD2 is a possible D gene (6 bases). The length of the CDR3 is 13 residues. Trimming cost V 7 bases and J 2 bases, with 11 bases left between them. The germline gives CDR1 FNHDT, CDR2 SITEND (reference sequence). The CDR3 sequence is CASRMGVQDTQYF. The sequenced CDR3 bases are TGTGCCAGCCGAATGGGGGTCCAAGAC.

This clone showed up just a few times. Genes here carry mouse names. The read finishes 4 residues shy of the CDR3 end, and the germline J gene is used to complete it. This rearrangement joins TRBV19 to TRBJ2-5; 9 bases match TRBD2. There are 14 residues in the CDR3. The germline V gene encodes CDR1 FNHDT and CDR2 SITEND (reference sequence). V trimming: 5 bases; J trimming: 3 bases; junction bases outside the gene matches: 4. The CDR3 bases that were read are TGTGCCAGCAGGCGGACTGGGGATCAAGAC. Translation gives CASRRTGDQD. The whole CDR3 region reads CASRRTGDQDTQYF.

In regard to this clone: Gene labels here are mouse ones. This CDR3 reads CASTLGQYEQYF. CDR3 DNA, as far as it was read: TGTGCCAGCACCCTCGGACAGTAT. This chain joins TRBV19 and TRBJ2-7; tentative D call: TRBD1 (6 bases). The read falls 4 residues short of the CDR3 end, and the missing part is taken from the germline J gene. The CDR3 totals 12 residues. Germline CDR1 FNHDT, CDR2 SITEND (reference sequence).